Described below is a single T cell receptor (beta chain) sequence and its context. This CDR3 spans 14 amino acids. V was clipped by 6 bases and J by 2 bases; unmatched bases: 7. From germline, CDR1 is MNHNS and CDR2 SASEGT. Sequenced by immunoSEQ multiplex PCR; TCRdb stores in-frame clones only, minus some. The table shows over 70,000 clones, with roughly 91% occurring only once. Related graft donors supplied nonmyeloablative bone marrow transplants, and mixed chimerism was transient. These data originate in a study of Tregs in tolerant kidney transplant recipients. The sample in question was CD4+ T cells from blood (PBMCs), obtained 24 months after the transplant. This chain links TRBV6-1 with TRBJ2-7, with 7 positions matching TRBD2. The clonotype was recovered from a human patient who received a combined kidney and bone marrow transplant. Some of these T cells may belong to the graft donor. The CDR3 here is CASRNLAVPYEQYF. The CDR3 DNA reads TGTGCCAGCAGGAACCTAGCGGTCCCCTACGAGCAGTACTTC.